The sequence of this T cell receptor beta chain was determined in a study of blood T cell repertoires in COVID-19. About the study: PBMCs, B-cell-depleted T cells, or T cells were the source of the cDNA or gDNA that made up the material.

With 3 bases removed from V and 7 bases from J, the gap between germline ends came to 14 bases. CDR3 size: 15 residues. Germline V gene sequence: CDR1 SGDLS, CDR2 YYNGEE. Sequencing used immunoSEQ multiplex PCR; TCRdb keeps in-frame clones, though not all of them. The sample carries more than 45,000 clones, 87% recorded once. Sequencing was performed on peripheral blood. The rearrangement links TRBV9 to TRBJ1-6; D is unclear. The sequence came from a human donor with active COVID-19. The donor label of this sample is uncertain. The CDR3 loop reads CASSAQITENSPLHF. The DNA of the CDR3 is TGTGCCAGCAGCGCCCAAATAACAGAGAATTCACCCCTCCACTTT.